This T cell receptor (beta chain) is drawn from a study of OX40 agonist ivuxolimab in advanced cancers. On this clone itself: Its antigen is still unknown.

Germline CDR1 reads SNHLY; CDR2 reads FYNNEI. V lost 7 bases and J lost 2, with 15 bases in between. CDR3 length: 14 amino acids. Individuals having autoimmune disease history or systemic immunosuppression were not enrolled. Study results and caveats: At doses 0.1 to 3.0 mg/kg, CD4+ and CD8+ clones expanded. The expanded peripheral T cells' antigen specificity was not determined. Partly responding patients at 0.1-3.0 mg/kg showed some of the smallest clonal expansion.

Data came from immunoSEQ multiplex PCR; TCRdb stores just in-frame clones and leaves some out. The sample has tens of thousands of clones; roughly 90% are singletons. This receptor was obtained from an adult with an advanced solid tumor such as melanoma, head and neck, liver or kidney cancer. This rearrangement joins TRBV2 to TRBJ2-7, with D uncertain. The sample consisted of CD4+ or CD8+ T cells sorted from blood, taken in a trial of the OX40 agonist ivuxolimab. The CDR3 sequence: CASTQLSRPYEQYF. The DNA for the CDR3 is TGTGCCAGCACTCAGCTTAGCAGACCCTACGAGCAGTACTTC.